These 27 T cell receptor beta chains were all obtained from the same sample, sequenced in a study of siplizumab effects on memory and regulatory T cells. Sequencing used immunoSEQ multiplex PCR; TCRdb keeps in-frame clones, though not all of them. There are approximately 100,000 clones in the sample; more than 85% occur only once, and approximately 0.58% lies in the top ten. The specimen sequenced was Tregs sorted from blood. The receptors were sampled from a human donor in good health.

The J gene is TRBJ2-7, the V gene TRBV9; D may be TRBD1 or TRBD2 (5 bases each). The germline V gene has CDR1 SGDLS and CDR2 YYNGEE. The CDR3 loop spans 15 amino acids. V was clipped by 1 base and J by 5 bases, with 16 bases between them. CDR3 amino acids: CASSVLGTSNDEQYF. CDR3 nucleotides: TGTGCCAGCAGCGTATTAGGGACCTCTAACGACGAGCAGTACTTC.

This clone was recorded a few times. The CDR3 nucleotides are TGTGCCAGCAGCCAAGACGGCCAGAACTATGGCTACACCTTC. Translating it yields CASSQDGQNYGYTF. The chain combines TRBV4-2 with TRBJ1-2; D is ambiguous. The CDR3 extends over 14 amino acids. Trimming removed 0 bases from V and 2 bases from J, with 7 bases in between. Germline V CDR1 and CDR2: LGHNA, YNFKEQ.

The V and J genes are TRBV11-3 and TRBJ1-2; 7 positions match TRBD1. The CDR3 has 14 residues. CDR1 is SGHNT and CDR2 is YENEEA in the germline V gene. J was trimmed by 7 bases and V by 8 bases; bases with no gene match: 13. DNA of the CDR3: TGTGCCAGCTCTCCGGGACAGACGTGGTCTGGCTACACCTTC. It is translated as CASSPGQTWSGYTF.

This chain uses TRBV5-1 with TRBJ1-6; D unclear. CDR3 length equals 14 residues. Trimming left V 0 bases short and J 9 bases short, with 10 bases between. Per germline, CDR1 SGHRS and CDR2 YFSETQ. CDR3 loop: CASSLGREGSPLHF. As DNA, the CDR3 is TGCGCCAGCAGCTTGGGTAGGGAAGGTTCACCCCTCCACTTT.

CDR3 residues: CASSKAEDRIGGYTF. The CDR3 DNA sequence: TGTGCCAGTAGTAAGGCGGAGGACAGAATCGGCGGCTACACCTTC. V and J are TRBV19 and TRBJ1-2, with a tentative D call TRBD1 (6 bases). The germline V gene encodes CDR1 LNHDA and CDR2 SQIVND (reference sequence). V dropped 4 bases and J dropped 8 bases, with 20 bases sitting between them. This CDR3 is built from 15 residues.

The chain uses TRBV25-1 and TRBJ2-3, with a weak D call TRBD2 (6 bases). The CDR3 has 14 residues. Trimming cost V 3 bases and J 10 bases, with 17 bases left between them. Looked up from germline, CDR1 is MGHDK and CDR2 is SYGVNS. The CDR3 reads CASSDLGGILAQYF. In DNA, the CDR3 is TGTGCCAGCAGTGATTTGGGGGGAATTTTGGCGCAGTATTTT.

V gene TRBV6-5 combines with J gene TRBJ1-2; 7 bases agree with TRBD1. CDR1 is MNHEY, CDR2 SVGAGI, per germline. V gave up 5 bases and J gave up 4 bases; unmatched junction bases: 4. The CDR3 totals 13 residues. For the CDR3, the DNA is TGTGCCAGCAGTCAGGGACAGCTCTATGGCTACACCTTC. Its protein is CASSQGQLYGYTF.

J is TRBJ1-2 and V is TRBV6-1, with D tentatively TRBD1 (5 bases). Trimming took off 7 bases at V and 10 bases at J, with 16 bases between the two ends. Germline V gene lookup returns CDR1 MNHNS and CDR2 SASEGT. The CDR3 is 12 amino acids. CDR3 DNA sequence: TGTGCCAGCACTCCGACAGTCCGCGCCTACACCTTC. Protein sequence: CASTPTVRAYTF.

The J gene is TRBJ2-3, the V gene TRBV19; 8 bases are a match to TRBD2. This CDR3 contains 18 residues. V lost 2 bases and J lost 1; bases outside the gene matches: 11. Germline assignment: CDR1 LNHDA and CDR2 SQIVND (reference sequence). CDR3 DNA: TGTGCCAGTAGTATAAGAGCGGGGGCGCGAAGGGGCACAGATACGCAGTATTTT. Its translation is CASSIRAGARRGTDTQYF.

The rearrangement uses TRBV28 and TRBJ2-7, with D perhaps TRBD2 (6 bases). V gave up 6 bases and J gave up 3 bases, with 9 bases separating them. From germline, CDR1 is MDHEN and CDR2 SYDVKM. The CDR3 totals 12 residues. Here the CDR3 DNA reads TGTGCCAGCAGAACGACTAGCTACGAGCAGTACTTC. Residues: CASRTTSYEQYF.

The chain employs TRBV5-1 and TRBJ1-6; D gene ambiguous. Trimming removed 0 bases at V and 7 bases at J, with 11 bases between. CDR1 and CDR2 (germline): SGHRS, YFSETQ. This CDR3 contains 15 residues. The CDR3 loop is CASSLDGRGNSPLHF. CDR3 sequence (DNA): TGCGCCAGCAGCTTGGACGGGAGAGGGAATTCACCCCTCCACTTT.

The gene calls are TRBV7-3 and TRBJ1-2, with 8 bases aligning to TRBD1. The CDR3 is 16 amino acids. J was trimmed by 0 bases and V by 5 bases; bases with no gene match: 8. CDR1 and CDR2 from the germline V gene are SGHTA and FQGTGA. CDR3 amino acids: CASSPQGGVPNYGYTF. CDR3 DNA: TGTGCCAGCAGCCCACAGGGGGGAGTGCCTAACTATGGCTACACCTTC.

The chain has TRBV7-9 and TRBJ2-7; a possible D gene is TRBD1 (5 bases). CDR1 and CDR2 (germline): SEHNR, FQNEAQ (reference sequence). V was clipped by 5 bases and J by 3 bases, with 11 bases between them. The CDR3 runs to 13 residues. The chain's CDR3 is CASSVKGNYEQYF. The CDR3 DNA reads as TGTGCCAGCAGCGTCAAGGGGAACTACGAGCAGTACTTC. The full variable domain, in which reference TRBV7-9 and TRBJ2-7 provide the parts outside the CDR3, is DTGVSQNPRHKITKRGQNVTFRCDPISEHNRLYWYRQTLGQGPEFLTYFQNEAQLEKSRLLSDRFSAERPKGSFSTLEIQRTEQGDSAMYLCASSVKGNYEQYFGPGTRLTVT.

The V call is TRBV5-7, the J call TRBJ1-5, with D possibly being TRBD1 (6 bases). TRBV5-7 is treated as an ORF (open reading frame) with a function not yet certain. Trimming shortened V by 5 bases and J by 0 bases, and 15 bases separated the two germline ends. The CDR3 consists of 16 residues. The CDR3 protein is CASSRGQSYSNQPQHF. CDR3 DNA: TGTGCCAGCAGTCGTGGACAGAGCTATAGCAATCAGCCCCAGCATTTT.

The gene calls are TRBV30 and TRBJ1-1; D is perhaps TRBD1 (6 bases). The CDR3 has 13 amino acids. Trimming took off 5 bases at V and 11 bases at J, with 21 bases between the two ends. CDR1 is GTSNPN and CDR2 is SVGIG in the germline V gene (reference sequence). Here the CDR3 reads CAWVRGPTRWAFF. The CDR3 DNA is TGTGCCTGGGTCCGGGGGCCGACCAGGTGGGCTTTCTTT. The whole variable domain, filled in from reference TRBV30 and TRBJ1-1, reads SQTIHQWPATLVQPVGSPLSLECTVEGTSNPNLYWYRQAAGRGLQLLFYSVGIGQISSEVPQNLSASRPQDRQFILSSKKLLLSDSGFYLCAWVRGPTRWAFFGQGTRLTVV.

V is TRBV20-1 and J is TRBJ1-1; D gene uncertain. This CDR3 has 11 residues. Germline V CDR1 and CDR2: DFQATT, SNEGSKA (reference sequence). The V and J ends lost 3 bases and 9 bases respectively, with 11 bases between them. The chain's CDR3 is CSASWQAKAFF. The CDR3 bases are TGCAGTGCTAGTTGGCAGGCAAAAGCTTTCTTT.

The chain carries TRBV6-1 and TRBJ2-3, with 9 nucleotides matching TRBD1. With 8 bases clipped from V and 5 bases from J, the junction kept 5 bases outside the gene matches. The length of the CDR3 is 13 residues. The germline V gene encodes CDR1 MNHNS and CDR2 SASEGT. CDR3 amino acids: CASHGQGKDTQYF. CDR3 in DNA: TGTGCCAGCCATGGACAGGGGAAAGATACGCAGTATTTT.

V is TRBV10-3 and J is TRBJ1-2; D not certain. Germline assignment: CDR1 ENHRY and CDR2 SYGVKD. This CDR3 contains 15 residues. Between the trimmed V and J ends, which lost 3 bases and 5 bases, there was a span of 16 bases. The CDR3 bases are TGTGCCATCAGTGAATCACCGATGACCCAATATGGCTACACCTTC. Translated: CAISESPMTQYGYTF.

This chain connects TRBV6-5 to TRBJ1-2; a weak D match, TRBD1 (5 bases). Per germline, CDR1 MNHEY and CDR2 SVGAGI. This CDR3 has 13 residues. V was pared by 5 bases and J by 8 bases, with 15 bases between. The CDR3 DNA reads TGTGCCAGCAGTCCTCCAGGGAAAGGCGGCTACACCTTC. This gives the protein CASSPPGKGGYTF.

CDR3 sequence: CASSLLAGVTGELFF. DNA of the CDR3: TGTGCCAGCAGCCTCCTAGCGGGAGTCACCGGGGAGCTGTTTTTT. The rearrangement links TRBV7-2 to TRBJ2-2, with 10 bases matching TRBD2. The CDR3 has 15 amino acids. V trimming: 5 bases; J trimming: 4 bases; junction bases outside the gene matches: 4. Per the germline V gene, CDR1 is SGHTA and CDR2 is FQGNSA. Filled out from reference TRBV7-2 and TRBJ2-2, the complete variable domain reads GAGVSQSPSNKVTEKGKDVELRCDPISGHTALYWYRQSLGQGLEFLIYFQGNSAPDKSGLPSDRFSAERTGGSVSTLTIQRTQQEDSAVYLCASSLLAGVTGELFFGEGSRLTVL.

The V and J genes are TRBV10-3 and TRBJ2-3; the match to TRBD1 covers 8 bases. The CDR3 extends over 18 amino acids. After removal of 5 bases from V and 0 bases from J, the junction contained 13 bases not matched to a gene. The V gene's germline CDR1 is ENHRY and CDR2 SYGVKD. CDR3 protein: CAISPRGQAGTSTDTQYF. CDR3 nucleotides: TGTGCCATCAGTCCCCGGGGACAGGCCGGGACTAGCACAGATACGCAGTATTTT.

The gene calls are TRBV5-1 and TRBJ2-7; TRBD1 is a possible D gene (5 bases). The ends were cut back, 5 bases at V and 0 bases at J, with 9 bases in the middle. The CDR3 sequence is 13 residues long. Germline V gene lookup returns CDR1 SGHRS and CDR2 YFSETQ. CDR3 DNA: TGCGCCAGCAGGGGGCCCCCCTCCTACGAGCAGTACTTC. Translated, it gives CASRGPPSYEQYF.

As regards this clone: The germline gene is not matched at one end of the junction; a read error may be the cause. The chain uses TRBV7-9 and TRBJ1-1; D not resolved. CDR3 size: 13 residues. Germline values: CDR1 SEHNR, CDR2 FQNEAQ (reference sequence). The CDR3 loop reads CASGLRQDTEAFF. CDR3 nucleotides: TGTGCCAGCGGCTTACGCCAGGACACTGAAGCTTTCTTT.

This sequence joins TRBV18 and TRBJ1-2; tentative D call: TRBD1 (6 bases). V was trimmed by 3 bases and J by 8 bases, leaving 13 bases between them. Germline V gives CDR1 KGHSH, CDR2 LQKENI. This CDR3 comprises 13 residues. This chain's CDR3 is CASSPDSRRGYTF. The DNA for the CDR3 is TGTGCCAGCTCACCGGACAGCCGTAGAGGCTACACCTTC.

The chain carries TRBV27 and TRBJ2-5; 8 positions match TRBD1. The CDR3 runs 17 residues. The V segment lost 2 bases and the J segment 7 bases; nucleotides outside the gene matches: 15. The germline CDR1 and CDR2 sequences are MNHEY and SMNVEV (reference sequence). This CDR3 is CASSLRRGQGNWGTQYF. CDR3 DNA sequence: TGTGCCAGCAGTTTACGCCGCGGACAGGGAAACTGGGGGACCCAGTACTTC.

The chain carries TRBV9 and TRBJ2-5, with D tentatively TRBD2 (6 bases). This CDR3 has 16 residues. The germline V gene has CDR1 SGDLS and CDR2 YYNGEE. The germline V and J ends were trimmed by 0 bases and 7 bases, with 19 bases remaining between them. CDR3 protein: CASSVGLAPVRGTQYF. The CDR3 DNA is TGTGCCAGCAGCGTAGGTCTAGCGCCAGTTCGGGGGACCCAGTACTTC.

V is TRBV6-5 and J is TRBJ2-5; D gene unclear. The CDR3 is 11 amino acids. The germline gives CDR1 MNHEY, CDR2 SVGAGI. V lost 6 bases and J lost 8, with 10 bases in between. The CDR3 spells CASRDPGTQYF. CDR3 coding DNA: TGTGCCAGCAGGGACCCCGGAACCCAGTACTTC.